What follows describes a single TCR beta chain. What it recognizes is unknown. Relative to the germline gene, one junction end is altered; a read error may explain this. At least 6 micrograms of total RNA were extracted per sample. Germline V lookup: CDR1 MNHEY, CDR2 SVGEGT. CDR3 size: 13 residues. This specimen comes from a study of blood T cells in healthy people across ages. Overall study results and limits: Diversity figures based on one million T cells were deemed too low. Unsorted PBMCs ruled out conclusive naive versus antigen-experienced comparison.

Next came a second PCR, run for about 7 to 12 cycles, which used a sample-barcoded 5' primer along with a J-beta primer mix. Per sample, CDR3-containing paired-end reads numbered at least 2.5 million. TCRdb ran MiXCR on the 5' RACE reads and lists one entry per CDR3 protein. The sample yields 850,000 to 950,000 distinct CDR3 sequences, around 26% seen once. This receptor was obtained from a woman of 80 years or more in good health. The sequenced sample was blood. The J gene is TRBJ2-3, the V gene TRBV6-2 or TRBV6-3; D may be TRBD1 (5 bases). In DNA form, the CDR3 reads TGTGCCAGCAGATACTCAGGGTCAGATACGCAGTATTTT. Translation: CASRYSGSDTQYF.